This T cell receptor beta chain was captured in a study of T-cell memory formation after mild COVID-19. Across the whole study: TCR clusters were mostly donor specific.

TCRdb fed the 5' RACE reads into MiXCR, producing one record per CDR3 protein. The data contain about 400,000 distinct CDR3 sequences, about 15% of them singletons. This clonotype has a handful of counts. The CDR3 spans 16 residues. CDR1 SGHTS and CDR2 YDEGEE come from the germline V gene. Germline trimming cut 3 bases from V and 0 bases from J; bases unmatched to any gene: 3. The sequencing sample was made of PBMCs or a T cell subset sorted from them (not recorded which). The receptor was isolated from a man between 18 and 35 years old who had mild COVID-19 (a few samples of this study predate the infection). Cell type and time point are not known. The chain couples TRBV5-8 to TRBJ2-6, with 7 bases that match TRBD1. In DNA, the CDR3 is TGTGCCAGCAGCTCGGGACAGACCTCTGGGGCCAACGTCCTGACTTTC. Amino acid sequence: CASSSGQTSGANVLTF.